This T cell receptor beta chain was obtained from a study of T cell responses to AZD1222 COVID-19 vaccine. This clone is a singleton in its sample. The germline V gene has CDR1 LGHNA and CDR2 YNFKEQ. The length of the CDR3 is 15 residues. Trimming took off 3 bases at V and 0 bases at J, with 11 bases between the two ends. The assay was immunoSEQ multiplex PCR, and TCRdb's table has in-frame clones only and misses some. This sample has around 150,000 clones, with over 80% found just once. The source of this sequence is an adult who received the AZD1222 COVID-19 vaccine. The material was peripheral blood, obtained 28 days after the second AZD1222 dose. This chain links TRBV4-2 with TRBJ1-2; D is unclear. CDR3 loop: CASSHKLRANYGYTF. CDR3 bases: TGTGCCAGCAGCCACAAGCTCCGGGCTAACTATGGCTACACCTTC.